What follows are 22 T cell receptor beta chains derived from one specimen sequenced in a study of regulatory T cells in long-lasting Graves disease. Time point of the sample: persistent/refractory GD, antithyroid drugs over 5 years with positive TRAb. Preparation of the TCR library used RNA extracted from PBMCs. CDR3 regions were amplified by Arm-PCR using iRepertoire HTBI primers to build TCR beta libraries. TCRdb redid the calling of the multiplex PCR reads with MiXCR, one entry per CDR3 protein. The repertoire has a few hundred thousand distinct CDR3 sequences, roughly 21% of them found once; the top ten carry roughly 7%. This specimen was peripheral blood mononuclear cells (PBMCs), taken when the disease was refractory, from a patient treated with antithyroid drugs. Receptors originate from a female donor with Graves disease.

The chain joins TRBV6-2 or TRBV6-3 to TRBJ2-7; tentatively, D is TRBD1 or TRBD2 (5 bases each). This CDR3 spans 14 amino acids. Germline V gives CDR1 MNHEY, CDR2 SVGEGT. V was pared by 0 bases and J by 3 bases, with 9 bases between. The CDR3 region has the DNA TGTGCCAGCAGTTACTCGGGGGACGGCTACGAGCAGTACTTC. Protein: CASSYSGDGYEQYF.

This clonotype has ten or more counts. The chain is built from TRBV2 and TRBJ1-1; D gene unclear. Between the trimmed V and J ends, which lost 7 bases and 1 base, there was a span of 7 bases. Germline CDR1 reads SNHLY; CDR2 reads FYNNEI. The CDR3 length is 12 residues. The CDR3 reads CASTEANTEAFF. DNA of the CDR3: TGTGCCAGCACAGAGGCGAACACTGAAGCTTTCTTT.

In this sample, this clonotype turned up once. The chain links TRBV20-1 to TRBJ2-3, with 10 bases aligning to TRBD2. The germline V gene encodes CDR1 DFQATT and CDR2 SNEGSKA (reference sequence). With V trimmed by 3 bases and J by 2 bases, 5 bases remained unmatched. CDR3 length: 15 residues. The chain's CDR3 is CSASQAGGPTDTQYF. The CDR3 DNA reads as TGCAGTGCTAGCCAAGCGGGGGGGCCCACAGATACGCAGTATTTT.

The chain uses TRBV6-1 and TRBJ1-2; 10 positions agree with TRBD1. With 6 bases clipped from V and 0 bases from J, the junction kept 13 bases outside the gene matches. This CDR3 region has 18 residues. The V gene's germline CDR1 is MNHNS and CDR2 SASEGT. CDR3 nucleotide sequence: TGTGCCAGCAGCCAGAGACAGGGGGCTCCCTTAGCTAACTATGGCTACACCTTC. It codes for CASSQRQGAPLANYGYTF.

This clonotype has ten or more counts. This chain uses TRBV7-2 with TRBJ1-1; TRBD1 is a possible D gene (6 bases). Germline V lookup: CDR1 SGHTA, CDR2 FQGNSA. V was trimmed by 6 bases and J by 6 bases, leaving 11 bases between them. This CDR3 is 12 amino acids long. CDR3 bases: TGTGCCAGCAGTCTGGGGACACCTGAAGCTTTCTTT. Translation: CASSLGTPEAFF.

This clonotype was detected ten times or more. The V and J genes are TRBV12-3 or TRBV12-4 and TRBJ2-7; TRBD2 matches 10 bases. This CDR3 contains 14 residues. The V and J ends lost 3 bases and 5 bases, in that order; junction bases with no gene match: 4. CDR3 region: CASSLASGGHEQYF. The CDR3 DNA sequence: TGTGCCAGCAGTTTGGCTAGCGGGGGTCACGAGCAGTACTTC.

This clonotype has more than one count but fewer than ten. A read error may be the cause here, since a much bigger clone is one base away. V gene TRBV12-3 or TRBV12-4 combines with J gene TRBJ2-7, with D possibly TRBD1 on 6 matching bases. The CDR3 contains 12 residues. The V end was cut by 6 bases, the J end by 3 bases, with 9 bases between. CDR3 nucleotide sequence: TGTGCCAGCAGGGCAGGGGTCTACGAGCAGTACTTC. Translated: CASRAGVYEQYF.

The table lists this clonotype with a few counts. This chain joins TRBV10-3 and TRBJ2-7; 10 positions match TRBD2. V lost 5 bases to trimming and J lost 2 bases; unmatched junction nucleotides: 6. Looked up from germline, CDR1 is ENHRY and CDR2 is SYGVKD. The CDR3 loop spans 15 amino acids. CDR3 nucleotide sequence: TGTGCCATCAGTCGTCTAGCGGGAGAAACCTACGAGCAGTACTTC. Amino acid sequence: CAISRLAGETYEQYF.

V usage is TRBV5-1 and J usage is TRBJ2-5; D possibly uses TRBD1 or TRBD2 (5 bases each). Trimming left V 2 bases short and J 5 bases short, with 19 bases between. This CDR3 region has 16 residues. The germline V gene encodes CDR1 SGHRS and CDR2 YFSETQ. CDR3 region: CASSFLGALSGETQYF. The CDR3, as DNA: TGCGCCAGCAGCTTTCTTGGGGCCCTTTCGGGGGAGACCCAGTACTTC.

The chain combines TRBV20-1 with TRBJ1-5; a possible D gene is TRBD1 (5 bases). CDR3 length equals 13 residues. V was clipped by 5 bases and J by 4 bases, with 12 bases between them. From germline, CDR1 is DFQATT and CDR2 SNEGSKA (reference sequence). The CDR3 is CSAFRALNQPQHF. The CDR3 nucleotides are TGCAGTGCTTTCAGGGCCTTGAATCAGCCCCAGCATTTT.

This clonotype was counted only a few times. V is TRBV19 and J is TRBJ1-1; D is uncertain. Germline V gives CDR1 LNHDA, CDR2 SQIVND (reference sequence). V was cut by 3 bases and J by 0 bases, with 17 bases left in between. The CDR3 runs 17 residues. The DNA for the CDR3 is TGTGCCAGTAGTATTGAGACAAACGGGCCGCTGAACACTGAAGCTTTCTTT. Protein: CASSIETNGPLNTEAFF.

The V call is TRBV19, the J call TRBJ2-7; no definite D call. The V gene lost 1 base and the J gene lost 2 bases, with 6 bases spanning the gap. The CDR3 has 13 residues. Germline V lookup: CDR1 LNHDA, CDR2 SQIVND (reference sequence). In DNA, the CDR3 is TGTGCCAGTAGTATAGGAGTTCCCTACGAGCAGTACTTC. Amino acid sequence: CASSIGVPYEQYF. Full variable domain (remainder filled in from reference TRBV19 and TRBJ2-7): DGGITQSPKYLFRKEGQNVTLSCEQNLNHDAMYWYRQDPGQGLRLIYYSQIVNDFQKGDIAEGYSVSREKKESFPLTVTSAQKNPTAFYLCASSIGVPYEQYFGPGTRLTVT.

The table lists this clonotype with many counts. The gene calls are TRBV28 and TRBJ1-6; TRBD1 aligns across 9 bases. V shed 5 bases and J 0 bases; nucleotides not matched to a gene: 5. CDR3 size: 17 residues. The V gene's germline CDR1 is MDHEN and CDR2 SYDVKM. CDR3 DNA sequence: TGTGCCAGCAGTCAGGGACAGGGAATCTCCTATAATTCACCCCTCCACTTT. Amino acid sequence: CASSQGQGISYNSPLHF.

With regard to this clonotype: Possible read error: a much larger clone is one base away. The rearrangement links TRBV2 to TRBJ1-2, with D possibly being TRBD1 (6 bases). Germline V lookup: CDR1 SNHLY, CDR2 FYNNEI. Trimming took off 6 bases at V and 6 bases at J, with 14 bases between the two ends. This CDR3 region has 13 residues. The CDR3, as DNA: TGTGCCAGCAGGAGGGGGGTCGGGCATGGCTACACCTTC. Amino acids: CASRRGVGHGYTF.

The chain has TRBV6-1 and TRBJ2-4; 11 nucleotides match TRBD1. Looked up from germline, CDR1 is MNHNS and CDR2 is SASEGT. The CDR3 totals 14 residues. The V segment lost 6 bases and the J segment 9 bases; nucleotides outside the gene matches: 7. In DNA, the CDR3 is TGTGCCAGCAGAGAGCCTGGGACAGGGGGCATTCAGTACTTC. Translating it yields CASREPGTGGIQYF.

This clonotype came up a few times. The gene calls are TRBV24-1 and TRBJ1-5; D not resolved. Germline loops: CDR1 KGHDR, CDR2 SFDVKD. V lost 3 bases to trimming and J lost 3 bases, with 8 bases between them. CDR3 length: 14 amino acids. The chain's CDR3 is CATSDGGVNQPQHF. DNA of the CDR3: TGTGCCACCAGTGATGGCGGGGTCAATCAGCCCCAGCATTTT.

The sample holds a few counts of this clonotype. The rearrangement joins TRBV4-1 to TRBJ1-4; tentatively, D is TRBD1 (5 bases). The CDR3 consists of 17 residues. Trimming left V 0 bases short and J 7 bases short, with 18 bases between. Per germline, CDR1 MGHRA and CDR2 YSYEKL. The CDR3 sequence is CASSQDHFGGWSEKLFF. Here the CDR3 DNA reads TGCGCCAGCAGCCAAGATCATTTCGGGGGGTGGAGTGAAAAACTGTTTTTT.

In this sample, this clonotype turned up a few times. The chain carries TRBV30 and TRBJ1-5, with D possibly being TRBD1 (5 bases). Germline V lookup: CDR1 GTSNPN, CDR2 SVGIG (reference sequence). The CDR3 has 14 amino acids. V was cut by 4 bases and J by 2 bases, with 12 bases left in between. As DNA, the CDR3 is TGTGCCTGGAACCGGGGCCAGGGCAATCAGCCCCAGCATTTT. As protein: CAWNRGQGNQPQHF.

This clonotype was counted a single time. The V gene is TRBV11-3, the J gene TRBJ2-1, with TRBD1 as a possible D gene (6 bases). Looked up from germline, CDR1 is SGHNT and CDR2 is YENEEA. V lost 5 bases to trimming and J lost 0 bases, with 14 bases between them. This CDR3 region has 16 residues. The CDR3 DNA is TGTGCCAGCAGCGCCCGAGGGGGTAGCTCCTACAATGAGCAGTTCTTC. Amino acids: CASSARGGSSYNEQFF.

This clonotype was observed a handful of times. The rearrangement joins TRBV5-1 to TRBJ1-3; D might be TRBD1 (5 bases). The CDR3 has 16 amino acids. CDR1 and CDR2 from the germline V gene are SGHRS and YFSETQ. Trimming shortened V by 4 bases and J by 4 bases, and 18 bases separated the two germline ends. The CDR3 sequence: CASSPIATGGGNTIYF. CDR3 sequence (DNA): TGCGCCAGCAGCCCAATTGCAACAGGTGGCGGAAACACCATATATTTT.

The chain combines TRBV5-1 with TRBJ1-1; D is perhaps TRBD1 (5 bases). Germline V gene lookup returns CDR1 SGHRS and CDR2 YFSETQ. V was cut by 3 bases and J by 7 bases, with 10 bases left in between. The CDR3 totals 12 residues. The CDR3 region has the DNA TGCGCCAGCAGCTACCAGGGAGGTGAAGCTTTCTTT. This encodes CASSYQGGEAFF.

This rearrangement joins TRBV6-1 to TRBJ2-7, with D perhaps TRBD1 (5 bases). The germline CDR1 and CDR2 sequences are MNHNS and SASEGT. The V gene lost 2 bases and the J gene lost 0 bases, with 8 bases spanning the gap. The CDR3 sequence is 14 residues long. In DNA form, the CDR3 reads TGTGCCAGCAGTGAAAACAGGTACTCCTACGAGCAGTACTTC. Its translation is CASSENRYSYEQYF.